The clone carrying this T cell receptor (beta chain) showed up just a few times. Its antigen is still unknown. Repertoires were generated with immunoSEQ multiplex PCR, while TCRdb's copy carries only in-frame clones and drops some. The table lists 90,000 to 120,000 clones, about 90% of them singletons. These data come from a study of Tregs in tolerant kidney transplant recipients. CDR3 length equals 12 residues. Germline-derived CDR1 and CDR2 are SQVTM and ANQGSEA. Trimming at V came to 7 bases and at J to 8 bases, leaving 10 bases not matched to a gene. Findings of the study overall: Tolerant patients' donor-specific Tregs expanded beyond overall Tregs, suggesting antigen-driven growth. This study did not directly address biological reproducibility. The most relevant donor-specific Treg TCRbeta repertoire apparently came from expansion with activated donor B cells.

The material was CD4+ T cells from blood, obtained before the transplant. The receptor was derived from a human donor who received a combined kidney and bone marrow transplant. This chain uses TRBV29-1 with TRBJ1-1, with 7 bases aligning to TRBD1. The CDR3 loop reads CSGDRVGTEAFF. Written as DNA, the CDR3 is TGCAGCGGCGACAGGGTTGGGACGGAAGCTTTCTTT. Supplemented by reference TRBV29-1 and TRBJ1-1, the full variable domain reads SAVISQKPSRDICQRGTSLTIQCQVDSQVTMMFWYRQQPGQSLTLIATANQGSEATYESGFVIDKFPISRPNLTFSTLTVSNMSPEDSSIYLCSGDRVGTEAFFGQGTRLTVV.